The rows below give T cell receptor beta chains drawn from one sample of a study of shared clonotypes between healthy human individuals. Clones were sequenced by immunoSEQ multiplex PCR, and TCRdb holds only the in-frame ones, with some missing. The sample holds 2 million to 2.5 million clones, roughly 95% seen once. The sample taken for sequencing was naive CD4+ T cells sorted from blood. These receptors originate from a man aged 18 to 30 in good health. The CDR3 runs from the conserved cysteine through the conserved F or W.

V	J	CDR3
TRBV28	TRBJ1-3	CASSLSTGSGNTIYF
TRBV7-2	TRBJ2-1	CASSLVGGLSYNEQFF
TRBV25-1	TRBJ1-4	CASSDGTGTEKLFF
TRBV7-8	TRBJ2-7	CASSTTTLYEQYF
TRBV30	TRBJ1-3	CAWSGVAGNTIYF
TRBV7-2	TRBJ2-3	CASSLRGGDSTDTQYF
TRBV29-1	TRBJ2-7	CSVGLGRGFHEQYF
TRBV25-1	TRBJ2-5	CATSGWAGQETQYF
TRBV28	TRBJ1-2	CASSFHSIANYGYTF
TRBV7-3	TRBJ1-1	CASSYQGSTEAFF
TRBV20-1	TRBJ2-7	CSADGAYEQYF
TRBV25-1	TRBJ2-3	CASSLYWDRSLTDTQYF
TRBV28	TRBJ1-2	CATKYQDLLGSNYGYTF
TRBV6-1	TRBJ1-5	CASSEVGVNQPQHF
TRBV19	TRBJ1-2	CASSFPTGGFYGYTF
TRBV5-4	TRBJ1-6	CASRRTGYTYNSPLHF
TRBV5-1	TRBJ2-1	CASSIGSDEQFF
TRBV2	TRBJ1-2	CASPRTGGYTF
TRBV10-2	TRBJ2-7	CASLEEPRTSYEQYF
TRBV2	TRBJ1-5	CASREVSNQPQHF
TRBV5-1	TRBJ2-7	CASSQNYESYEQYF
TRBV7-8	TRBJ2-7	CASSLAGTSGNEQYF
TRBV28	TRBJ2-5	CASSFSGVQETQYF
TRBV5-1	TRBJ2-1	CASSFYPASGQGGNEQFF
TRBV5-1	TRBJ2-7	CASSLGAGGPYEQYF
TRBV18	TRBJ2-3	CASSPTVDTQYF
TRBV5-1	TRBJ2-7	CASSARGLYEQYF
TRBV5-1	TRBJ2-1	CASAPSAGGNEQFF
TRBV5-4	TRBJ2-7	CASSIGGQTSSYEQYF
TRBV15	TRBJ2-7	CATSRTRASLYEQYF
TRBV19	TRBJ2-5	CASSIDGRGPKWETQYF
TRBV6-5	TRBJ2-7	CASSTFSRGGYEQYF
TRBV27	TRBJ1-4	CASSLSGWGTYATNEKLFF
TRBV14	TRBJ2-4	CASSKIPQFQYF
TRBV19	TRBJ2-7	CASSTLDSSYEQYF
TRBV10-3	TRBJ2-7	CAISVRTGDYEQYF
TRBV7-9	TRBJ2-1	CASSLDSYNEQFF
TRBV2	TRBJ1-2	CASSTTTVNYGYTF
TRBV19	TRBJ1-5	CASSPLRLNTPKTFNQPQHF
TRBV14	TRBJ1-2	CASSQVGDCYGYTF
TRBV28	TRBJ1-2	CASSLYQGGYTF
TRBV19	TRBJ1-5	CASSIPGGRKAYSNQPQHF
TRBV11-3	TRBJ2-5	CASSPTSGTQETQYF
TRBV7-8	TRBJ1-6	CASSLGGDNSPLHF
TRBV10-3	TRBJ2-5	CAISDGLGETQYF
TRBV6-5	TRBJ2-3	CASSLDRGNVNTQYF